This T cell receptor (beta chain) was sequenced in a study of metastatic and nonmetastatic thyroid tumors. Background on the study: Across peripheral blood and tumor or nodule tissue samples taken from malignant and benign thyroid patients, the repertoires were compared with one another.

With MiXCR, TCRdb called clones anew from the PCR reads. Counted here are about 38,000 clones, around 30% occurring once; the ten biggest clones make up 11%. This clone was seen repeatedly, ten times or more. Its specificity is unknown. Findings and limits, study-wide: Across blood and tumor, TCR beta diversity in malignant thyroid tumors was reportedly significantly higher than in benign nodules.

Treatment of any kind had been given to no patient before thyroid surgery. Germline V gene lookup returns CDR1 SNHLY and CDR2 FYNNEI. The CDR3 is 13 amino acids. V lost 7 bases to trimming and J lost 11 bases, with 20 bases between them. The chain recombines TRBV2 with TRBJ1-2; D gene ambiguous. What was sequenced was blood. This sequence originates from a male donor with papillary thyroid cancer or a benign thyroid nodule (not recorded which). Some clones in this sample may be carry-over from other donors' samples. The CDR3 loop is CASTSLGQFFYTF. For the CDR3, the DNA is TGTGCCAGCACCTCCCTAGGGCAGTTTTTTTACACCTTC.